A selection of T cell receptor beta chains follows, all from one sample in a study of blood T cells in healthy people across ages. TCRdb redid the calling of the 5' RACE reads with MiXCR, one entry per CDR3 protein. This table holds about a million distinct CDR3 sequences, more than 30% found once. Sequenced input: blood. These receptors all come from a man younger than 30 in good health. CDR3s include the opening cysteine and the closing phenylalanine or tryptophan. Each record gives: V gene, J gene, D gene, clone size, CDR3 DNA, CDR3 protein. The D gene is left open where the match is weak. Expanded clones get a size class; other rows say once, few or many, or leave the size out.

>TRBV25-1|TRBJ2-3|TRBD1|few
TGTGCCAGCAGTGGGTACAGGGGGATCGACACAGATACGCAGTATTTT
CASSGYRGIDTDTQYF
>TRBV24-1|TRBJ2-7|-|-
TGTGCCACCAGTGATCTGTCCAATGAGCAGTACTTC
CATSDLSNEQYF
>TRBV9|TRBJ1-2|-|few
TGTGCCAGCAGCGTAGTCGATGCTAACTATGGCTACACCTTC
CASSVVDANYGYTF
>TRBV20-1|TRBJ1-1|-|-
TGCAGTGCACACAACCGGGGACCCCCCGGCGGTGATGAACCTTTCTTT
CSAHNRGPPGGDEPFF
>TRBV10-3|TRBJ2-3|-|-
TGTGCCATCAGTGAGAATCTGAAGGCAGATACGCAGTATTTT
CAISENLKADTQYF
>TRBV6-1|TRBJ2-7|TRBD1|few
TGTGCCAGCAGTATATACGGGACAGATTCCTACGAGCAGTACTTC
CASSIYGTDSYEQYF
>TRBV10-3|TRBJ2-3|-|-
TGTGCCATCAGTACTAGCAGAAGCACAGATACGCAGTATTTT
CAISTSRSTDTQYF
>TRBV7-9|TRBJ2-1|TRBD1|-
TGTGCCAGCAGCGGGTGGACAGGGCAGGTTGGTGAGCAGTTCTTC
CASSGWTGQVGEQFF
>TRBV7-2|TRBJ2-1|TRBD2|-
TGTGTCAGCAGCTTAGGGGGACTAGCGGGGGGTTACAATGAGCAGTTCTTC
CVSSLGGLAGGYNEQFF
>TRBV25-1|TRBJ2-3|-|-
TGTGCCAGCAGCATCACACAGAGACCCACAGATACGCAGTATTTT
CASSITQRPTDTQYF
>TRBV27|TRBJ2-1|-|few
TGTGCCAGCAGTTTATTCGGGGGGGCTCAGGGGGACAATGAGCAGTTCTTC
CASSLFGGAQGDNEQFF
>TRBV4-3|TRBJ1-4|-|-
TGCGCCAGCAGCCCCGAGGGAAGGTGTTGCCCATCCGCTGCAACTAATGAAAAACTGTTTTTT
CASSPEGRCCPSAATNEKLFF
>TRBV29-1|TRBJ1-5|TRBD1|-
TGCAGCGTTTGGGACAGGGGAAATCAGCCCCAGCATTTT
CSVWDRGNQPQHF
>TRBV7-2|TRBJ2-1|-|few
TGTGCCAGCAGCTTAGTTCGGTCATCGGCTACAGGTGAGCAGTTCTTC
CASSLVRSSATGEQFF
>TRBV19|TRBJ2-1|-|-
TGTGCCAGTACTCGGGGAATCGGAAATGAGCAGTTCTTC
CASTRGIGNEQFF
>TRBV7-2|TRBJ2-1|TRBD2|-
TGTGCCAGCAGCCGCCGCGGGGGGACCACTTACAATGAGCAGTTCTTC
CASSRRGGTTYNEQFF
>TRBV6-6|TRBJ2-7|-|-
TGTGCCAGCAGCCCGGGACTGTTCCTTTTTGAGCAGTACTTC
CASSPGLFLFEQYF
>TRBV4-1|TRBJ2-1|-|-
TGCGCCAGCAGCCAAGATGCCGGCAGATACAATGAGCAGTTCTTC
CASSQDAGRYNEQFF
>TRBV4-2|TRBJ2-1|-|once
TGTGCCAGCAGCCAAGATCAGAATGAGCAGTTCTTC
CASSQDQNEQFF
>TRBV20-1|TRBJ2-7|TRBD1|-
TGCAGTGCTGGGGTTACAGGGGACTACGAGCAGTACTTC
CSAGVTGDYEQYF
>TRBV4-3|TRBJ2-5|-|few
TGCGCCAGCAGCCAAGATGGGGACACACAAGAGACCCAGTACTTC
CASSQDGDTQETQYF
>TRBV6-1|TRBJ1-6|-|few
TGTGCCAGCAGTGAATGGCAGCACTATAATTCACCCCTCCACTTT
CASSEWQHYNSPLHF
>TRBV24-1|TRBJ2-7|-|-
TGTGCCACCAGTGATCGAAATTCGAATTACAATGAGCAGTACTTC
CATSDRNSNYNEQYF
>TRBV4-3|TRBJ2-7|-|-
TGCGCCAGCAGCCAAGGAGTGTGGGGCCACACAAACAATGAGCAGTACTTC
CASSQGVWGHTNNEQYF
>TRBV9|TRBJ2-1|-|-
TGTGCCAGCAGCGTAGATACAGGGTTTCCTGAGCAGTTCTTC
CASSVDTGFPEQFF
>TRBV18|TRBJ1-1|-|-
TGTGCCAGCTCACCCCCAGAGAGGGCGCGAGCTTTCTTT
CASSPPERARAFF
>TRBV5-1|TRBJ1-1|TRBD1|-
TGCGCCAGCAGCACCGACAGGGGGAGAGCTTTCTTT
CASSTDRGRAFF
>TRBV5-6|TRBJ1-1|-|few
TGTGCCAGCAGCTTGGCCCGTGGGGAGGGTGAAGCTTTCTTT
CASSLARGEGEAFF
>TRBV7-2|TRBJ2-3|TRBD1|few
TGTGCCAGCAGTGACAGGGGGCTTGGGTCAGATACGCAGTATTTT
CASSDRGLGSDTQYF
>TRBV3-1|TRBJ1-4|-|-
TGTGCCAGCAGCCAATTGCAGACAACTAATGAAAAACTGTTTTTT
CASSQLQTTNEKLFF
>TRBV4-1|TRBJ2-5|-|-
TGCGCCAGCAGCCAAGCAGGAGTTCAAGAGACCCAGTACTTC
CASSQAGVQETQYF
>TRBV10-3|TRBJ2-7|-|-
TGTGCCATCAGTGAGTCGGAGCAGGGGGGATACAATGAGCAGTACTTC
CAISESEQGGYNEQYF
>TRBV27|TRBJ2-3|TRBD2|-
TGTGCCAGCAGTCGACTAGCGGGGGGCCCACCCAGCACAGATACGCAGTATTTT
CASSRLAGGPPSTDTQYF